This TCR beta chain is drawn from a study of regulatory T cells in long-lasting Graves disease. Overall study findings and caveats: Exclusively peripheral blood, rather than thyroid tissue, was studied. Patients whose Graves' disease persisted exhibited lower TCR diversity than those newly diagnosed. It was in persistent disease that TRBV28, TRBJ1-2 and TRBJ2-5 were favored.

Germline values: CDR1 SGHTA, CDR2 FQGNSA. Trimming removed 0 bases from V and 7 bases from J, with 6 bases in between. The CDR3 length is 12 residues. In this sample, this clonotype turned up a few times. Its cognate antigen is unknown. Investigators prepared the TCR beta libraries by applying iRepertoire HTBI primers and Arm-PCR of CDR3 regions. Each CDR3 protein gets one entry after TCRdb re-called the multiplex PCR reads with MiXCR. The sample has approximately 500,000 distinct CDR3 sequences, 20% to 25% seen once; the top ten hold 7.1%. Documented time point: persistent/refractory GD, antithyroid drugs over 5 years with positive TRAb. PBMCs were the source of the RNA used for TCR sequencing.

Material: peripheral blood mononuclear cells (PBMCs), obtained when the disease was refractory, from a patient treated with antithyroid drugs. The chain combines TRBV7-2 with TRBJ1-2; D is unresolved. The source is a female donor with Graves disease. The CDR3 sequence is CASSLAEGGYTF. CDR3 coding DNA: TGTGCCAGCAGCTTAGCGGAAGGTGGCTACACCTTC.